This T cell receptor (beta chain) originates from a study of cytomegalovirus exposure and HLA in healthy donors. V gave up 4 bases and J gave up 8 bases, with 12 bases separating them. The CDR3 consists of 13 residues. Germline V gene data show CDR1 as SGHRS and CDR2 as YFSETQ. Both 60 Vbeta primers and 13 Jbeta primers went into the PCR. Profiled with immunoSEQ multiplex PCR; TCRdb holds only in-frame clones, not every one. The sample carries some 150,000 clones, roughly three quarters recorded once. The TCR sequence derives from a woman in her forties or fifties in good health and CMV-seronegative. This rearrangement joins TRBV5-1 to TRBJ1-4; D remains ambiguous. The source material was PBMCs. The CDR3 nucleotides are TGCGCCAGCAGCCAATCCCCGGGGGAAAAACTGTTTTTT. This translates into CASSQSPGEKLFF.